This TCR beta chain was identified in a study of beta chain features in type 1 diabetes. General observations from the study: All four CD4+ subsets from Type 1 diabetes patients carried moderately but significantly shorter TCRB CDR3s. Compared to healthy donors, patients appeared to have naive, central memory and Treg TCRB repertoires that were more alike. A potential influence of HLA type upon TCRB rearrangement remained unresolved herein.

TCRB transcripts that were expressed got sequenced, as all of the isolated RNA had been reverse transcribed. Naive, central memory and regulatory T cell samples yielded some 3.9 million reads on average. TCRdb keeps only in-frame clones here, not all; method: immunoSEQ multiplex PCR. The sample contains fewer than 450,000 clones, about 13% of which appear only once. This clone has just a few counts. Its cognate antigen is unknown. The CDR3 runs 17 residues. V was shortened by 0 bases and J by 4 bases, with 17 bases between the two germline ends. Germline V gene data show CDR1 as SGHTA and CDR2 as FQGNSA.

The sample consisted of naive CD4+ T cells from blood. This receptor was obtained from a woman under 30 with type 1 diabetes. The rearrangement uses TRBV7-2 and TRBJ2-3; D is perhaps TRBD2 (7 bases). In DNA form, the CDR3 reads TGTGCCAGCAGCTTAGCGGTGGGAGGGGGTCTCGCAGATACGCAGTATTTT. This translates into CASSLAVGGGLADTQYF.